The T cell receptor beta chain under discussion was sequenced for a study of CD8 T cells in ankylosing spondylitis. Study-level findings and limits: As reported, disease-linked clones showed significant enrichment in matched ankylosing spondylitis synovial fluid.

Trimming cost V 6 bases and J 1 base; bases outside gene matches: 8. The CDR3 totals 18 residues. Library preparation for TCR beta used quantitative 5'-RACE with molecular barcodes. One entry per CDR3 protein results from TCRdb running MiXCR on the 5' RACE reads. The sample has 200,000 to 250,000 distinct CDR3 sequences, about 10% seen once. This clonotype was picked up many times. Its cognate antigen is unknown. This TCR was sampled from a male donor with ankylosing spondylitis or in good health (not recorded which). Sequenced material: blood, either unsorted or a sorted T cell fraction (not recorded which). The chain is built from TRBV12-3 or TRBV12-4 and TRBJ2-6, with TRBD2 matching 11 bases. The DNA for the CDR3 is TGTGCCAGCAGAGCTACTAGCGGGGGTGTATCTGGGGCCAACGTCCTGACTTTC. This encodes CASRATSGGVSGANVLTF.